The 32 T cell receptor beta chains given below trace back to one sample, sequenced in a study of T cell responses to AZD1222 COVID-19 vaccine. Only in-frame clones appear in the TCRdb table, and some are missing; sequencing was by immunoSEQ multiplex PCR. The sample carries 150,000 or so clones, around 83% recorded once. The starting material was peripheral blood, obtained on day 0 of MenACWY control vaccination. These receptors originate from an adult in good health.

This rearrangement joins TRBV5-1 to TRBJ1-5; tentative D call: TRBD1 (5 bases). CDR1 and CDR2 from the germline V gene are SGHRS and YFSETQ. The CDR3 loop spans 14 amino acids. The V and J ends lost 8 bases and 5 bases respectively, with 17 bases between them. The chain's CDR3 is CARGGMSCDQPQHF. DNA of the CDR3: TGCGCCAGGGGGGGAATGAGCTGCGATCAGCCCCAGCATTTT.

The chain recombines TRBV5-6 with TRBJ1-2, with a possible D match to TRBD1 (5 bases). Germline V gene data show CDR1 as SGHDT and CDR2 as YYEEEE. The V end lost 7 bases, the J end lost 4 bases, and 20 bases lay between the germline ends. The CDR3 has 15 residues. The CDR3 here is CASVRDRLRGYGYTF. The CDR3, as DNA: TGTGCCAGCGTTCGGGACCGATTAAGAGGCTATGGCTACACCTTC.

The rearrangement joins TRBV27 to TRBJ2-3; a possible D gene is TRBD2 (6 bases). Germline V gene sequence: CDR1 MNHEY, CDR2 SMNVEV (reference sequence). V lost 3 bases and J lost 2, with 12 bases in between. The CDR3 has 15 amino acids. DNA for the CDR3: TGTGCCAGCAGTTTTGCGGGATTGTTCACAGATACGCAGTATTTT. As protein: CASSFAGLFTDTQYF.

This clone was seen a single time. The V call is TRBV30, the J call TRBJ1-2; 12 bases are a match to TRBD1. Unmatched junction bases numbered 10, after V lost 5 bases and J lost 0 bases. This CDR3 spans 17 amino acids. Per germline, CDR1 GTSNPN and CDR2 SVGIG (reference sequence). CDR3 nucleotides: TGTGCCTGGTCCCCGGGACAGGGGGCCCGAGCTAACTATGGCTACACCTTC. Residues: CAWSPGQGARANYGYTF.

Only a few counts were recorded for this clone. The V gene is TRBV14, the J gene TRBJ1-2; D is ambiguous. CDR3 size: 15 residues. Trimming cost V 0 bases and J 0 bases, with 8 bases left between them. Per germline, CDR1 SGHDN and CDR2 FVKESK. The CDR3 nucleotides are TGTGCCAGCAGCCAAGATCGGGCCGCTAACTATGGCTACACCTTC. It codes for CASSQDRAANYGYTF. Drawing the rest from reference TRBV14 and TRBJ1-2, the complete variable domain is EAGVTQFPSHSVIEKGQTVTLRCDPISGHDNLYWYRRVMGKEIKFLLHFVKESKQDESGMPNNRFLAERTGGTYSTLKVQPAELEDSGVYFCASSQDRAANYGYTFGSGTRLTVV.

The sample holds a few counts of this clone. This chain uses TRBV27 with TRBJ2-5; D is perhaps TRBD2 (5 bases). The germline V and J ends were trimmed by 4 bases and 3 bases, with 12 bases remaining between them. CDR1 and CDR2 from the germline V gene are MNHEY and SMNVEV (reference sequence). The CDR3 has 14 residues. The CDR3 DNA sequence: TGTGCCAGCAGTTCGGTGTGGGGAGAAGAGACCCAGTACTTC. Translated, it gives CASSSVWGEETQYF.

The chain uses TRBV6-1 and TRBJ2-5; D uncertain. Germline lookup yields CDR1 MNHNS and CDR2 SASEGT. The CDR3 is 12 residues long. V shed 1 base and J shed 4 bases, with 4 bases lying between them. The CDR3 DNA reads TGTGCCAGCAGTGAAGTGGTAGAGACCCAGTACTTC. It specifies CASSEVVETQYF.

V and J are TRBV27 and TRBJ1-5; no clear D. The germline V gene encodes CDR1 MNHEY and CDR2 SMNVEV (reference sequence). V was cut by 3 bases and J by 6 bases, with 15 bases left in between. The CDR3 loop spans 15 amino acids. CDR3 nucleotides: TGTGCCAGCAGTTTGTTCGGGCCACAGATTCAGCCCCAGCATTTT. Translation: CASSLFGPQIQPQHF.

This clone was counted a few times. The DNA of the CDR3 is TGTGCCAGCAGAGGGCCTAGCACAGATACGCAGTATTTT. It translates to CASRGPSTDTQYF. The chain uses TRBV11-2 and TRBJ2-3; no reliable D call. The V gene's germline CDR1 is SGHAT and CDR2 FQNNGV. Trimming stripped 6 bases from V and 0 bases from J, with 7 bases between. The CDR3 consists of 13 residues. Combining the CDR3 with reference TRBV11-2 and TRBJ2-3 gives the whole variable domain EAGVAQSPRYKIIEKRQSVAFWCNPISGHATLYWYQQILGQGPKLLIQFQNNGVVDDSQLPKDRFSAERLKGVDSTLKIQPAKLEDSAVYLCASRGPSTDTQYFGPGTRLTVL.

The chain carries TRBV10-3 and TRBJ1-6; D not certain. The CDR3 contains 13 residues. The V gene's germline CDR1 is ENHRY and CDR2 SYGVKD. Trimming took 6 bases from V and 7 from J, leaving 10 bases between them. The CDR3, as DNA: TGTGCCATCAGAAGCGCAGTCAATTCACCCCTCCACTTT. Its translation: CAIRSAVNSPLHF.

CDR3 region: CASSSWGQGGEQYF. The DNA of the CDR3 is TGTGCCAGCAGTTCCTGGGGACAGGGAGGCGAGCAGTACTTC. The J gene is TRBJ2-7, the V gene TRBV6-5, with 9 bases aligning to TRBD1. The CDR3 runs 14 residues. The trim removed 4 bases at V and 6 bases at J, leaving 7 bases unmatched. The germline CDR1 and CDR2 sequences are MNHEY and SVGAGI.

This clone was picked up a small number of times. This chain links TRBV5-1 with TRBJ2-2; 7 nucleotides agree with TRBD1. After removal of 4 bases from V and 4 bases from J, the junction contained 10 bases not matched to a gene. Germline CDR1 and CDR2: SGHRS and YFSETQ. The CDR3 sequence is 16 residues long. The CDR3: CASSVNTGDVTGELFF. The CDR3 DNA reads TGCGCCAGCAGCGTGAACACAGGGGACGTCACCGGGGAGCTGTTTTTT.

This rearrangement joins TRBV20-1 to TRBJ2-3, with unresolved D. Germline CDR1 and CDR2: DFQATT and SNEGSKA (reference sequence). The V and J ends lost 2 bases and 6 bases respectively, with 3 bases between them. The CDR3 length is 10 residues. In nucleotides, the CDR3 is TGCAGTGCTAGAAGCGATACGCAGTATTTT. Translated, it gives CSARSDTQYF.

The chain uses TRBV6-2 or TRBV6-3 and TRBJ1-6; no reliable D call. The CDR3 runs to 13 residues. V lost 2 bases and J 8 bases, leaving 7 bases between the germline ends. Germline V gene lookup returns CDR1 MNHEY and CDR2 SVGEGT. The CDR3 DNA follows: TGTGCCAGCAGTTACCTGGCAGATTCACCCCTCCACTTT. Translating gives CASSYLADSPLHF.

This chain uses TRBV14 with TRBJ2-1, with unresolved D. The V end lost 3 bases, the J end lost 6 bases, and 12 bases lay between the germline ends. CDR1 is SGHDN and CDR2 is FVKESK in the germline V gene. There are 14 residues in the CDR3. The CDR3 loop is CASSHRIAINEQFF. CDR3 coding DNA: TGTGCCAGCAGCCACAGGATAGCCATCAATGAGCAGTTCTTC.

The V call is TRBV6-5, the J call TRBJ2-7; D tentatively reads TRBD1 or TRBD2 (5 bases each). The V gene's germline CDR1 is MNHEY and CDR2 SVGAGI. The CDR3 has 13 amino acids. The V and J ends lost 8 bases and 2 bases respectively, with 13 bases between them. This CDR3 is CASGRDGTYEQYF. CDR3 DNA: TGTGCCAGCGGACGGGACGGTACCTACGAGCAGTACTTC.

The chain combines TRBV6-5 with TRBJ2-7, with 7 bases fitting TRBD2. CDR1 MNHEY and CDR2 SVGAGI come from the germline V gene. This CDR3 is built from 13 residues. V dropped 6 bases and J dropped 6; count of bases not matched to a gene: 8. CDR3 loop: CASSPGGLLEQYF. CDR3 DNA: TGTGCCAGCAGCCCCGGGGGGTTGCTCGAGCAGTACTTC.

In DNA, the CDR3 is TGCGCCAGCAGAGGGGTGTTAGGATCACCCCTCCACTTT. It encodes CASRGVLGSPLHF. The chain uses TRBV5-1 and TRBJ1-6, with D possibly being TRBD1 (5 bases). CDR3 size: 13 residues. Trimming left V 5 bases short and J 10 bases short, with 13 bases between. CDR1 is SGHRS and CDR2 is YFSETQ in the germline V gene.

This clone has just a few counts. The chain recombines TRBV10-2 with TRBJ2-2; D may correspond to TRBD1 or TRBD2 (5 bases each). Trimming took 2 bases from V and 6 from J, leaving 13 bases between them. Germline loops: CDR1 WSHSY, CDR2 SAAADI. The CDR3 runs 15 residues. CDR3 in DNA: TGCGCCAGCAGTGAGGGGGGATCCCCGCCCGGGGAGCTGTTTTTT. Residues: CASSEGGSPPGELFF.

This chain connects TRBV2 to TRBJ1-6; 9 nucleotides match TRBD1. Germline values: CDR1 SNHLY, CDR2 FYNNEI. With V trimmed by 7 bases and J by 7 bases, 5 bases remained unmatched. The CDR3 totals 14 residues. The CDR3 sequence: CASIRDRANSPLHF. The DNA of the CDR3 is TGTGCCAGCATACGGGACAGGGCGAATTCACCCCTCCACTTT.

The CDR3, as DNA: TGTGCCAGCAGTTTGCAGGGGTCACCCCTCCACTTT. Its translation is CASSLQGSPLHF. The chain combines TRBV6-5 with TRBJ1-6; D possibly corresponds to TRBD1 (6 bases). The CDR3 consists of 12 residues. CDR1 is MNHEY and CDR2 is SVGAGI in the germline V gene. V was shortened by 4 bases and J by 10 bases, with 8 bases between the two germline ends.

This rearrangement joins TRBV5-1 to TRBJ2-1, with D unresolved. Germline lookup yields CDR1 SGHRS and CDR2 YFSETQ. V lost 3 bases and J 6 bases, leaving 13 bases between the germline ends. This CDR3 has 14 residues. CDR3 DNA: TGCGCCAGCAGCTCAGACGCCAGCCGCAATGAGCAGTTCTTC. Its protein product is CASSSDASRNEQFF.

V and J are TRBV5-6 and TRBJ2-7; D is unclear. CDR3 size: 16 residues. Between the trimmed V and J ends, which lost 1 base and 0 bases, there was a span of 14 bases. Looked up from germline, CDR1 is SGHDT and CDR2 is YYEEEE. CDR3 sequence: CASSLWVGRSSYEQYV. The CDR3, as DNA: TGTGCCAGCAGCTTGTGGGTCGGTCGCAGCTCCTACGAGCAGTACGTC.

The CDR3 nucleotides are TGTGCCAGCAGCTTTATTACGCGGGGGGGCTATGATACGCAGTATTTT. Amino acid sequence: CASSFITRGGYDTQYF. V is TRBV5-6 and J is TRBJ2-3; 9 nucleotides match TRBD2. From germline, CDR1 is SGHDT and CDR2 YYEEEE. The CDR3 has 16 residues. The ends lost 2 bases at V and 6 bases at J; junction bases unmatched: 10.

The chain recombines TRBV7-8 with TRBJ1-4; 7 bases fit TRBD1. The germline V gene has CDR1 SGHVS and CDR2 FQNEAQ. The CDR3 sequence is 18 residues long. With V trimmed by 5 bases and J by 0 bases, 12 bases remained unmatched. CDR3 coding DNA: TGTGCCAGCAGCACTCGTTTCCAGGGGGGGGCAACTAATGAAAAACTGTTTTTT. Translation: CASSTRFQGGATNEKLFF.

The chain combines TRBV27 with TRBJ1-1; possibly TRBD1 for D (6 bases). Trimming removed 4 bases at V and 4 bases at J, with 16 bases between. Germline assignment: CDR1 MNHEY and CDR2 SMNVEV (reference sequence). The CDR3 totals 15 residues. In DNA form, the CDR3 reads TGTGCCAGCAGTTCGCCGAACCTCAGGGGCACTGAAGCTTTCTTT. Its translation is CASSSPNLRGTEAFF.

The chain is built from TRBV3-1 (or the pseudogene TRBV3-2) and TRBJ1-2; weak D call: TRBD1 (6 bases). The CDR3 length is 16 residues. V was cut by 1 base and J by 3 bases, with 15 bases left in between. Germline lookup yields CDR1 LGHDT and CDR2 YNNKEL (reference sequence). The CDR3 bases are TGTGCCAGCAGCCAAGCAACCACAGGGTTTCACTATGGCTACACCTTC. This sequence encodes CASSQATTGFHYGYTF.

The chain uses TRBV3-1 (or the pseudogene TRBV3-2) and TRBJ2-2; the D is unclear. Trimming took 1 base from V and 4 from J, leaving 10 bases between them. The CDR3 length is 15 residues. Germline assignment: CDR1 LGHDT and CDR2 YNNKEL (reference sequence). The DNA of the CDR3 is TGTGCCAGCAGCCAAGTGGGCAGTTCCACCGGGGAGCTGTTTTTT. This encodes CASSQVGSSTGELFF.

The chain carries TRBV6-5 and TRBJ2-2; D not resolved. The CDR3 contains 14 residues. With 5 bases removed from V and 2 bases from J, the gap between germline ends came to 9 bases. Germline CDR1 reads MNHEY; CDR2 reads SVGAGI. CDR3 residues: CASSPTYNTGELFF. DNA of the CDR3: TGTGCCAGCAGTCCAACGTACAACACCGGGGAGCTGTTTTTT.

The chain combines TRBV30 with TRBJ1-3, with a possible D match to TRBD1 (5 bases). Germline-derived CDR1 and CDR2 are GTSNPN and SVGIG (reference sequence). This CDR3 contains 16 residues. V was trimmed by 0 bases and J by 10 bases, leaving 22 bases between them. CDR3 sequence (DNA): TGTGCCTGGAGTGTAAGGGGATGGCAGGAAAGGGCTACCATATATTTT. It codes for CAWSVRGWQERATIYF.

The chain carries TRBV27 and TRBJ1-6; 9 bases agree with TRBD1. With 6 bases clipped from V and 4 bases from J, the junction kept 4 bases outside the gene matches. This CDR3 comprises 15 residues. The germline V gene encodes CDR1 MNHEY and CDR2 SMNVEV (reference sequence). CDR3 in DNA: TGTGCCAGCAGCCGACAGGGGGGATATAATTCACCCCTCCACTTT. Encoded protein: CASSRQGGYNSPLHF.

The rearrangement joins TRBV5-8 to TRBJ2-7; 8 bases align to TRBD1. Germline values: CDR1 SGHTS, CDR2 YDEGEE. V shed 4 bases and J 9 bases; nucleotides not matched to a gene: 3. The CDR3 sequence is 11 residues long. Here the CDR3 reads CASSDRGGQYV. The CDR3 DNA reads as TGTGCCAGCAGCGACAGGGGCGGGCAGTACGTC.